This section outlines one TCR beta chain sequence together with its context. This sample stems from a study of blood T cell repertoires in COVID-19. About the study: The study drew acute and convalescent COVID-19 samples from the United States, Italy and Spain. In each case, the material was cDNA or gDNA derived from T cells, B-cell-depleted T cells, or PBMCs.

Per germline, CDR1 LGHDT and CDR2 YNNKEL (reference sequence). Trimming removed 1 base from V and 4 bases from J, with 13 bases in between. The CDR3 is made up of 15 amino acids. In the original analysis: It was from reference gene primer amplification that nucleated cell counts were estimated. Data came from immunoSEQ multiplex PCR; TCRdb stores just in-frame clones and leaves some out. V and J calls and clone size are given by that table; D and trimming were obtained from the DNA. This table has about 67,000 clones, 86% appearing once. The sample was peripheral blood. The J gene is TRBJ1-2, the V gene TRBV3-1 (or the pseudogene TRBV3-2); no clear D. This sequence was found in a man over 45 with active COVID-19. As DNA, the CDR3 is TGTGCCAGCAGCCAAGGGGCTCCTGGAATCTATGGCTACACCTTC. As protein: CASSQGAPGIYGYTF.